This T cell receptor (beta chain) came from a study of blood T cell repertoires in COVID-19. About the study: From T cells, B-cell-depleted T cells, or PBMCs came the material, which was cDNA or gDNA.

All enrollees were roughly 18 to 90 years old and from roughly 22 US areas. In assigning cohorts, the study relied on participant-reported clinical history. Recovered participants had two consecutive negative NP/OP PCR tests, healthcare professional clearance, or symptom resolution. The CDR3 runs 20 residues. After removal of 2 bases from V and 3 bases from J, the junction contained 21 bases not matched to a gene. Germline V gives CDR1 GTSNPN, CDR2 SVGIG (reference sequence). Assay used: immunoSEQ multiplex PCR; TCRdb lists only in-frame clones, some missing. Among approximately 350,000 clones listed, less than 90% were seen once.

The rearrangement joins TRBV30 to TRBJ1-4; 7 bases match TRBD1. The sequenced sample consisted of PBMCs or T cells enriched from blood (not recorded which). This TCR was recovered from a woman in her fifties or sixties who had recovered from COVID-19. This CDR3 is CAWSPQRGTDAPTANEKLFF. The CDR3 coding sequence is TGTGCCTGGAGTCCCCAGAGGGGGACAGACGCCCCTACGGCTAATGAAAAACTGTTTTTT. Full variable domain (outside the CDR3, taken from reference TRBV30 and TRBJ1-4): SQTIHQWPATLVQPVGSPLSLECTVEGTSNPNLYWYRQAAGRGLQLLFYSVGIGQISSEVPQNLSASRPQDRQFILSSKKLLLSDSGFYLCAWSPQRGTDAPTANEKLFFGSGTQLSVL.